This is a list of T cell receptor beta chains from one sample in a study of technical replicates of blood from a few donors. Assay: immunoSEQ multiplex PCR; the TCRdb copy retains only in-frame clones and omits some. The sample lists 82,000 or so clones; just over 95% were seen once. Sequences were obtained from T cells isolated from PBMCs. These receptors were obtained from a human donor in good health. The CDR3 runs from the conserved cysteine through the conserved F or W. The order of the fields is clone size, J gene, V gene, D gene, CDR3 protein, CDR3 DNA. A D gene is named only where the DNA matches it firmly. Some rows mark clone size as missing; the rest say once, few, many or name a class of expanded clone.

clone_size: NA; j_call: TRBJ1-5; v_call: TRBV11-2; d_call: NA; cdr3_aa: CASSLGTAYNQPQHF; cdr3_nt: TGTGCCAGCAGCTTAGGGACAGCTTACAATCAGCCCCAGCATTTT
clone_size: NA; j_call: TRBJ2-3; v_call: TRBV18; d_call: NA; cdr3_aa: CASSPVTGARDTQYF; cdr3_nt: TGTGCCAGCTCACCAGTGACTGGGGCAAGAGATACGCAGTATTTT
clone_size: NA; j_call: TRBJ1-1; v_call: TRBV29-1; d_call: NA; cdr3_aa: CSVEDAQGENTEAFF; cdr3_nt: TGCAGCGTTGAAGATGCTCAGGGTGAGAACACTGAAGCTTTCTTT
clone_size: NA; j_call: TRBJ2-1; v_call: TRBV5-5; d_call: NA; cdr3_aa: CASSLILNEQFF; cdr3_nt: TGTGCCAGCAGCTTGATCCTCAATGAGCAGTTCTTC
clone_size: NA; j_call: TRBJ1-2; v_call: TRBV9; d_call: TRBD1; cdr3_aa: CASSASYTGGSYGYTF; cdr3_nt: TGTGCCAGCAGCGCCTCCTATACAGGGGGTTCCTATGGCTACACCTTC
clone_size: few; j_call: TRBJ2-3; v_call: TRBV13; d_call: TRBD2; cdr3_aa: CASSYQAGGVTDTQYF; cdr3_nt: TGTGCCAGCAGCTATCAAGCGGGAGGAGTCACAGATACGCAGTATTTT
clone_size: NA; j_call: TRBJ1-1; v_call: TRBV5-1; d_call: NA; cdr3_aa: CASSLGQVVTEAFF; cdr3_nt: TGCGCCAGCAGCTTGGGACAGGTGGTGACTGAAGCTTTCTTT
clone_size: NA; j_call: TRBJ1-2; v_call: TRBV27; d_call: NA; cdr3_aa: CASSLGRDINYGYTF; cdr3_nt: TGTGCCAGCAGTTTAGGCCGGGACATTAACTATGGCTACACCTTC
clone_size: NA; j_call: TRBJ2-3; v_call: TRBV5-1; d_call: NA; cdr3_aa: CASSLRNRQRTSSTDTQYF; cdr3_nt: TGCGCCAGCAGCTTGCGGAACAGGCAAAGGACGTCTAGCACAGATACGCAGTATTTT
clone_size: NA; j_call: TRBJ2-2; v_call: TRBV30; d_call: TRBD2; cdr3_aa: CAWQNPAGVAGELFF; cdr3_nt: TGTGCCTGGCAAAACCCAGCGGGAGTCGCCGGGGAGCTGTTTTTT
clone_size: NA; j_call: TRBJ1-3; v_call: TRBV28; d_call: TRBD1; cdr3_aa: CASKTGGESGNTIYF; cdr3_nt: TGTGCCAGCAAGACAGGGGGAGAATCTGGAAACACCATATATTTT
clone_size: NA; j_call: TRBJ2-7; v_call: TRBV5-4; d_call: TRBD1; cdr3_aa: CASSIDRGEQYF; cdr3_nt: TGTGCCAGCAGCATAGACAGGGGCGAGCAGTACTTC
clone_size: NA; j_call: TRBJ2-3; v_call: TRBV25-1; d_call: NA; cdr3_aa: CASTPPGAVRIDTQYF; cdr3_nt: TGTGCCAGCACCCCACCTGGGGCCGTCCGAATAGATACGCAGTATTTT
clone_size: once; j_call: TRBJ2-1; v_call: TRBV2; d_call: NA; cdr3_aa: CASSSGVGNNEQFF; cdr3_nt: TGTGCCAGCAGTTCAGGGGTCGGTAACAATGAGCAGTTCTTC
clone_size: NA; j_call: TRBJ1-4; v_call: TRBV30; d_call: NA; cdr3_aa: CAWSVGVATNEKLFF; cdr3_nt: TGTGCCTGGAGTGTAGGGGTTGCAACTAATGAAAAACTGTTTTTT
clone_size: NA; j_call: TRBJ1-1; v_call: TRBV5-8; d_call: NA; cdr3_aa: CASSLNRATEAFF; cdr3_nt: TGTGCCAGCAGCTTGAACAGGGCTACTGAAGCTTTCTTT
clone_size: once; j_call: TRBJ1-1; v_call: TRBV10-3; d_call: NA; cdr3_aa: CAISERSGQLNTEAFF; cdr3_nt: TGTGCCATCAGTGAGAGGAGCGGGCAGCTGAACACTGAAGCTTTCTTT
clone_size: once; j_call: TRBJ1-1; v_call: TRBV6-5; d_call: NA; cdr3_aa: CASSFLRAVLSEAFF; cdr3_nt: TGTGCCAGCAGTTTCCTGAGGGCCGTCTTAAGTGAAGCTTTCTTT
clone_size: NA; j_call: TRBJ2-7; v_call: TRBV7-9; d_call: NA; cdr3_aa: CASSAWTASYEQYF; cdr3_nt: TGTGCCAGCAGCGCATGGACAGCGTCCTACGAGCAGTACTTC